The present T cell receptor (beta chain) was sequenced within a study of blood T cell repertoires in COVID-19. TCRdb's copy holds only in-frame clones and misses some; the assay was immunoSEQ multiplex PCR. The repertoire includes about 18,000 clones, around 89% of them detected once, and 4.5% to 6% sits in the top ten. This CDR3 spans 13 amino acids. Trimming pared 7 bases from V and 0 bases from J, leaving 10 bases between. Germline V gene data show CDR1 as SQVTM and CDR2 as ANQGSEA. Source material: PBMCs or T cells enriched from blood (not recorded which). The chain combines TRBV29-1 with TRBJ1-3; a weak D match, TRBD1 (6 bases). The receptor was derived from a woman in her twenties or thirties who had recovered from COVID-19. CDR3 bases: TGCAGCGCAGGGACACCCTCTGGAAACACCATATATTTT. It codes for CSAGTPSGNTIYF.